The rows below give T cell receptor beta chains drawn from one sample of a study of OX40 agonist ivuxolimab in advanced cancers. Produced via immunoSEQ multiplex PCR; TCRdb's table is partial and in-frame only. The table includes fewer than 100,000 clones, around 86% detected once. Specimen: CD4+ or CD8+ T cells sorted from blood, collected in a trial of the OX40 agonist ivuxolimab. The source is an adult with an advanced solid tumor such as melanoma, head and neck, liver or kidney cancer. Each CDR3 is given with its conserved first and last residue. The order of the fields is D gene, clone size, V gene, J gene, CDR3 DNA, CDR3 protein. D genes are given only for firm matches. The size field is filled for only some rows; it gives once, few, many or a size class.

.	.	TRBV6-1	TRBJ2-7	TGTGCCAGCAGTGAAGCGCCCGTTAGCTCCTACGAGCAGTACTTC	CASSEAPVSSYEQYF
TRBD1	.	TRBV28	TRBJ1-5	TGTGCCAGCAGCCCCGGACAGGGTGGCAATCAGCCCCAGCATTTT	CASSPGQGGNQPQHF
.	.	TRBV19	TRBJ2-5	TGTGCCAGTAGTATAGATCTGGAAGAGACCCAGTACTTC	CASSIDLEETQYF
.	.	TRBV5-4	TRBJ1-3	TGTGCCAGCAGCTTAACCGGGCCAACAGGGGGAAACACCATATATTTT	CASSLTGPTGGNTIYF
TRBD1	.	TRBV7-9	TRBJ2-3	TGTGCCAGCAGCCCACCGGGACAGGGAAGAATTGCAGATACGCAGTATTTT	CASSPPGQGRIADTQYF
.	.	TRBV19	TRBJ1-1	TGTGCCAGTAAATTAATTGAGAACACTGAAGCTTTCTTT	CASKLIENTEAFF
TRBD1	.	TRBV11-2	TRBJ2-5	TGTGCCAGCAGCTTAGGGGGACAGGTGGGTCAAGAGACCCAGTACTTC	CASSLGGQVGQETQYF
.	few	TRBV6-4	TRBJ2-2	TGTGCCAGCAGTGAGATTGCGGGCTCGGGGGAGCTGTTTTTT	CASSEIAGSGELFF
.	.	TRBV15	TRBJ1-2	TGTGCCACCAGCAGAGATTATCAGGATACACTGAGTGGCTACACCTTC	CATSRDYQDTLSGYTF
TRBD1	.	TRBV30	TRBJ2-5	TGTGCCTGGACAGACAGGGCGCAAGAGACCCAGTACTTC	CAWTDRAQETQYF
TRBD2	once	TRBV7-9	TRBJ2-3	TGTGCCAGCAGCTTAGATCTAGCGGGGCGCCTTAACACAGATACGCAGTATTTT	CASSLDLAGRLNTDTQYF
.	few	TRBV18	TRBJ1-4	TGTGCCAGCTCATCTTTGTCAGGGACTATTGAAAAACTGTTTTTT	CASSSLSGTIEKLFF
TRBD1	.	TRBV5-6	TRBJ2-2	TGTGCCAGCAGCTTGGACAGGGGGCGCACCGGGGAGCTGTTTTTT	CASSLDRGRTGELFF